This T cell receptor (beta chain) is drawn from a study of T cell changes during pregnancy in multiple sclerosis. Per the germline V gene, CDR1 is LNHDA and CDR2 is SQIVND (reference sequence). This CDR3 has 14 residues. Trimming removed 10 bases from V and 3 bases from J; junction bases left unmatched: 12. Using immunoSEQ multiplex PCR, the repertoire was profiled, and TCRdb retains in-frame clones only, with some absent. The sample lists 65,000 to 90,000 clones, approximately 92% occurring once. The receptor was derived from a female donor with multiple sclerosis, enrolled in a pregnancy study. This chain connects TRBV19 to TRBJ2-7; TRBD2 agrees at 7 bases. The sample was peripheral blood, taken before pregnancy. CDR3 coding DNA: TGTGCCACCCCCCGGGCTAGCGGACTCTACGAGCAGTACTTC. Encoded protein: CATPRASGLYEQYF.